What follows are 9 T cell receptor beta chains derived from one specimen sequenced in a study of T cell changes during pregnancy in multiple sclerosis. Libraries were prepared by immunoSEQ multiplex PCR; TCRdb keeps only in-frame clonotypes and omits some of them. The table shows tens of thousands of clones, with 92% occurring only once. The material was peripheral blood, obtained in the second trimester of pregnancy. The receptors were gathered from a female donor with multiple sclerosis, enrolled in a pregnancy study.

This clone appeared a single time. This CDR3 is CASSLEGGMNTEAFF. The DNA for the CDR3 is TGTGCCAGCAGCTTAGAGGGGGGGATGAACACTGAAGCTTTCTTT. The V and J genes are TRBV7-9 and TRBJ1-1; TRBD1 is a possible D gene (6 bases). V was shortened by 1 base and J by 0 bases, with 9 bases between the two germline ends. This CDR3 is built from 15 residues. Germline V gene lookup returns CDR1 SEHNR and CDR2 FQNEAQ (reference sequence).

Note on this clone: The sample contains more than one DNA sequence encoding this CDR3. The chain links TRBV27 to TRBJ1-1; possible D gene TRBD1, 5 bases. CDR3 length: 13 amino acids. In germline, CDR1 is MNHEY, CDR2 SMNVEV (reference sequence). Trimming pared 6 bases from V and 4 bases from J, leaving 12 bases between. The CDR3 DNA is TGTGCCAGCAGCTGGGGCAGAGGCACTGAAGCTTTCTTT. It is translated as CASSWGRGTEAFF.

DNA of the CDR3: TGTGCCAGCAGGGTACGGGGAAATTCACCCCTCCACTTT. It translates to CASRVRGNSPLHF. This chain joins TRBV28 and TRBJ1-6; no clear D gene. The germline CDR1 and CDR2 sequences are MDHEN and SYDVKM. Trimming cost V 6 bases and J 7 bases, with 10 bases left between them. The CDR3 loop spans 13 amino acids. Full variable domain (missing parts from reference TRBV28 and TRBJ1-6): DVKVTQSSRYLVKRTGEKVFLECVQDMDHENMFWYRQDPGLGLRLIYFSYDVKMKEKGDIPEGYSVSREKKERFSLILESASTNQTSMYLCASRVRGNSPLHFGNGTRLTVT.

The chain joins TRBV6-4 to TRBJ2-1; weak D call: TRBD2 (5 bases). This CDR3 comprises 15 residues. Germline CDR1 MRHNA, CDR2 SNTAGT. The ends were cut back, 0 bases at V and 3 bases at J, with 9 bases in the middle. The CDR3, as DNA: TGTGCCAGCAGTGACTCGGCTACTAGCTACAATGAGCAGTTCTTC. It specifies CASSDSATSYNEQFF.

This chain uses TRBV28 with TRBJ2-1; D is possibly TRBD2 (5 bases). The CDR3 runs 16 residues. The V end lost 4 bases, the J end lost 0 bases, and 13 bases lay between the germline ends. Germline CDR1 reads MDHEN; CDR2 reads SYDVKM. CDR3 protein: CASSSPEGDSYNEQFF. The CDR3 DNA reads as TGTGCCAGCAGTTCCCCCGAGGGAGACTCCTACAATGAGCAGTTCTTC.

The CDR3 here is CASSPLEREGRYTASYNEQFF. The CDR3 nucleotides are TGTGCCAGCTCACCTCTCGAGCGGGAGGGCCGATATACCGCCTCCTACAATGAGCAGTTCTTC. V is TRBV18 and J is TRBJ2-1, with 10 bases matching TRBD2. The CDR3 runs 21 residues. The germline gives CDR1 KGHSH, CDR2 LQKENI. J gave up 0 bases and V 3 bases, and 17 bases lay outside the gene matches.

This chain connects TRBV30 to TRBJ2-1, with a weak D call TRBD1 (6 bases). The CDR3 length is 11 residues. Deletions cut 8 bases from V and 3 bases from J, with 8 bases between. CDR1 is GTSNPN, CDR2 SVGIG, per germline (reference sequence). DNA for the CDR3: TGTGCCAGACAGGTCTACAATGAGCAGTTCTTC. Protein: CARQVYNEQFF.

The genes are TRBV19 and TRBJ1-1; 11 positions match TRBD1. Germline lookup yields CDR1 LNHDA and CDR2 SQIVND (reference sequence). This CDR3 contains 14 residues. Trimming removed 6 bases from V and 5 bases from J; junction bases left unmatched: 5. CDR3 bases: TGTGCCAGTAGAGGACAGGGGGCGGGGACTGAAGCTTTCTTT. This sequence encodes CASRGQGAGTEAFF.

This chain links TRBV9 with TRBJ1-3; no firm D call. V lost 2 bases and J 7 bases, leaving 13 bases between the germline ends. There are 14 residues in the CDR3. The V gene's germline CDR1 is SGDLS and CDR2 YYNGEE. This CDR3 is CASSVQSPGNTIYF. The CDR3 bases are TGTGCCAGCAGCGTCCAAAGTCCCGGGAACACCATATATTTT.